This T cell receptor beta chain was identified during a study of blood T cell repertoires in COVID-19. Study-level information: Samples came from the United States, Italy and Spain, spanning acute and convalescent COVID-19. T cells, B-cell-depleted T cells, or PBMCs supplied cDNA or gDNA.

V lost 1 base and J lost 7, with 10 bases in between. Germline CDR1 is MNHEY and CDR2 is SMNVEV (reference sequence). CDR3 length equals 14 residues. Authors' analysis steps: Reference gene primers were amplified, and this amplification served to estimate nucleated cell counts. The assay was immunoSEQ multiplex PCR, and TCRdb's table has in-frame clones only and misses some. V, J and clone size are taken as reported in that table, and D and trimming were inferred from the DNA itself. This sample has about 120,000 clones, with roughly 79% found just once. V gene TRBV27 combines with J gene TRBJ2-2, with D possibly being TRBD1 (6 bases). Sequencing was done on a sample of peripheral blood. The TCR was taken from a man between 65 and 85 years old with active or convalescent COVID-19. This CDR3 is CASSLLGADGELFF. In nucleotides, the CDR3 is TGTGCCAGCAGTTTATTGGGGGCCGACGGGGAGCTGTTTTTT.